The T cell receptor (beta chain) under discussion was sequenced for a study of a mutant IDH1 vaccine in newly diagnosed glioma. TCRdb keeps only in-frame clones here, not all; method: immunoSEQ multiplex PCR. This table holds around 85,000 clones, 85% found once. A note on this clone: What it binds is not known.

Time point meaning: week 23, last vaccination. Alongside topical imiquimod, each dose of vaccine comprised 300 ug of mutant IDH1 20-mer peptide. Trimming pared 4 bases from V and 2 bases from J, leaving 8 bases between. Germline CDR1 and CDR2: LGHNT and FRNRAP. This CDR3 is built from 13 residues. The sequences come from PBMCs, collected from a glioma patient whose treatment included an IDH1 peptide vaccine. This TCR was sampled from a man under 40 with glioma. Some clones in this sample may be carry-over from other donors' samples. V usage is TRBV12-5 and J usage is TRBJ2-5; D ambiguous. CDR3 region: CASGSALQETQYF. The CDR3 bases are TGTGCTAGTGGTTCAGCGTTACAAGAGACCCAGTACTTC. Supplemented by reference TRBV12-5 and TRBJ2-5, the full variable domain reads DARVTQTPRHKVTEMGQEVTMRCQPILGHNTVFWYRQTMMQGLELLAYFRNRAPLDDSGMPKDRFSAEMPDATLATLKIQPSEPRDSAVYFCASGSALQETQYFGPGTRLLVL.